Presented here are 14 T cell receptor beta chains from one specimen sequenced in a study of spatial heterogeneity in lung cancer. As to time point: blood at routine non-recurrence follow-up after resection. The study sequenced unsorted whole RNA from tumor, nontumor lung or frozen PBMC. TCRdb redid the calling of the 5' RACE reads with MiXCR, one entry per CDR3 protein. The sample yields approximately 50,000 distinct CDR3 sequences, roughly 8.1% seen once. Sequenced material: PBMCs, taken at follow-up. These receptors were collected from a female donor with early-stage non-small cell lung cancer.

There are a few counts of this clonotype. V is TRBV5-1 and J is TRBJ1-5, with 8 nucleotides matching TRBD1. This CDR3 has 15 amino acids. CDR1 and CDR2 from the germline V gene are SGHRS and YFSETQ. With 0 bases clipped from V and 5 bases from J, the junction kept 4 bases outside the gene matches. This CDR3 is CASSLAGQGHQPQHF. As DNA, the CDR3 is TGCGCCAGCAGCTTGGCAGGACAGGGACATCAGCCCCAGCATTTT.

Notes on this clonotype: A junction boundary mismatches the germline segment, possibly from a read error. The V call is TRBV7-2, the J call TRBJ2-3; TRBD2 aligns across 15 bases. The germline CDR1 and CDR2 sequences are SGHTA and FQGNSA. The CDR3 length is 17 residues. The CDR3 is CASSLAGLAGGTDTQYF. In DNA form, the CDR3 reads TGTGCTAGCAGCTTAGCTGGACTAGCGGGAGGGACAGATACGCAGTATTTT.

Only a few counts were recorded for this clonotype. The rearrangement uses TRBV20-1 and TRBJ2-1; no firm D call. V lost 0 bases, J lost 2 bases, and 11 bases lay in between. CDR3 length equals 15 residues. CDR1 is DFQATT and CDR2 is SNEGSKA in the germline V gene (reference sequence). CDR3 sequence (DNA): TGCAGTGCTAGAGATCACAAGGGCGCCTACAATGAGCAGTTCTTC. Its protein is CSARDHKGAYNEQFF.

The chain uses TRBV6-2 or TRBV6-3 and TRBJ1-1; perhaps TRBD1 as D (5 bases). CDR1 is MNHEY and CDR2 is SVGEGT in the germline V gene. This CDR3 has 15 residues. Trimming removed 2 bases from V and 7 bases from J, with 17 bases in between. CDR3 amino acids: CASSYPGFRGYEAFF. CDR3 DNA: TGTGCCAGCAGTTACCCGGGGTTTAGGGGCTATGAAGCTTTCTTT.

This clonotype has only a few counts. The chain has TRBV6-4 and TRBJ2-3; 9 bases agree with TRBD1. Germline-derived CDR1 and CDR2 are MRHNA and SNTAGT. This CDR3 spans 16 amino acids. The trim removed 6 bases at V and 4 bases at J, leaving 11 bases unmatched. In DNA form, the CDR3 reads TGTGCCAGCAGCAGAGGCACAGGGGGCGGCCCAGATACGCAGTATTTT. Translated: CASSRGTGGGPDTQYF.

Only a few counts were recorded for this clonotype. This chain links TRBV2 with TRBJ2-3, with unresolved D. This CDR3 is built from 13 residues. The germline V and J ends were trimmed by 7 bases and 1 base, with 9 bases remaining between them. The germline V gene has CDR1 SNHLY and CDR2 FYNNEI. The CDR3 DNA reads TGTGCCAGCAAAGGGCAGGGCACAGATACGCAGTATTTT. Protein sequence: CASKGQGTDTQYF.

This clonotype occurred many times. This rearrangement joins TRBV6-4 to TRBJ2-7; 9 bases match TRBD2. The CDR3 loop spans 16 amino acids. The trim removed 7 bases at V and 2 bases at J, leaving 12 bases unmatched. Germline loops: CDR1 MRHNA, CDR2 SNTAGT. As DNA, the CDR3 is TGTGCCAGCAACCTAAAAAGCGGGGGGCTAACCTACGAGCAGTACTTC. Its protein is CASNLKSGGLTYEQYF.

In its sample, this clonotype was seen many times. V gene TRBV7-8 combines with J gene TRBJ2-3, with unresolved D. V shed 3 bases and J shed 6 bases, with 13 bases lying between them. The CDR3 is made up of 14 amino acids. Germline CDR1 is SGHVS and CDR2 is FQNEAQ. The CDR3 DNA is TGTGCCAGCAGCTTCCAGTCTGGGGTCGATACGCAGTATTTT. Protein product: CASSFQSGVDTQYF.

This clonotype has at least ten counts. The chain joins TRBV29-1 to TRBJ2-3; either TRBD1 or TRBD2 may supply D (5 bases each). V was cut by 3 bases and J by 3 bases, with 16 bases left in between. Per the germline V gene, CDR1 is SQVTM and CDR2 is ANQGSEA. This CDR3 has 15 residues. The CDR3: CSVERWGGQTDTQYF. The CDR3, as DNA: TGCAGCGTTGAGAGATGGGGCGGGCAAACAGATACGCAGTATTTT.

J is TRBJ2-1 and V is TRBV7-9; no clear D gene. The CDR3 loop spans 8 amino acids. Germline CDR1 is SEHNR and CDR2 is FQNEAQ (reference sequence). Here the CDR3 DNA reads TGTGCTTCCGATGAGCAGTTCTTC. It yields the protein CASDEQFF.

Written as DNA, the CDR3 is TGCGCCAGCAGCTTGGGCTTAGGGGTCTACGAGCAGTACTTC. Translated: CASSLGLGVYEQYF. This chain joins TRBV5-1 and TRBJ2-7; a possible D gene is TRBD1 (5 bases). Trimming left V 0 bases short and J 3 bases short, with 10 bases between. The CDR3 runs 14 residues. The germline CDR1 and CDR2 sequences are SGHRS and YFSETQ.

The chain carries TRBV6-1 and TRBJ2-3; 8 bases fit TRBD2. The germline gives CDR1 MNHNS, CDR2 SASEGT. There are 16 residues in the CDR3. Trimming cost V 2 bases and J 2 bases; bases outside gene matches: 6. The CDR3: CASSETGLAHTDTQYF. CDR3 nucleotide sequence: TGTGCCAGCAGTGAAACCGGACTAGCCCACACAGATACGCAGTATTTT.

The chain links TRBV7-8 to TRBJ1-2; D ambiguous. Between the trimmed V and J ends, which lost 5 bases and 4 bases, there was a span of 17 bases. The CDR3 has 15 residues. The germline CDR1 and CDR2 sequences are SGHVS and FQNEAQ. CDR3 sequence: CASSPTIRTFYGYTF. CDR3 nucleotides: TGTGCCAGCAGCCCCACGATTCGCACCTTCTATGGCTACACCTTC.

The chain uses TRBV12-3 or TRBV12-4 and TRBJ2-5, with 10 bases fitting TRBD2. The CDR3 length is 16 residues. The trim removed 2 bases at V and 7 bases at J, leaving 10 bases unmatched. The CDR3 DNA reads TGTGCCAGCAGTTTAATCCGACTAGCGGGCTTGGGGACCCAGTACTTC. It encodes CASSLIRLAGLGTQYF.